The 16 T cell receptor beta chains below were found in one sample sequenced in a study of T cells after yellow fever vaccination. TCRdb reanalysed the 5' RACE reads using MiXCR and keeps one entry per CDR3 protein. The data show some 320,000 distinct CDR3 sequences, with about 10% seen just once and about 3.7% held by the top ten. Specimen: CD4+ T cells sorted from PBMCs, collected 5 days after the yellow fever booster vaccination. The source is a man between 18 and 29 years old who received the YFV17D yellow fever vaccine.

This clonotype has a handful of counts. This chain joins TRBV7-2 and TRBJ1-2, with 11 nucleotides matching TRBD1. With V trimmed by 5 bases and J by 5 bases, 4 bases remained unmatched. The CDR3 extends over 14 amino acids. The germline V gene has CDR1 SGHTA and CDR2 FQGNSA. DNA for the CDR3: TGTGCCAGCAGCCCGCGGGACAGGGGGTATGGCTACACCTTC. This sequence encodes CASSPRDRGYGYTF.

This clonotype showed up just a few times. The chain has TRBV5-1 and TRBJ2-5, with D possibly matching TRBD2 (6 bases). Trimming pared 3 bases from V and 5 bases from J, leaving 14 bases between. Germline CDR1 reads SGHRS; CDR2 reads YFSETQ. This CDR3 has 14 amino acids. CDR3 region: CASSWRGLEETQYF. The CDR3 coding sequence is TGCGCCAGCAGCTGGAGGGGACTCGAGGAGACCCAGTACTTC.

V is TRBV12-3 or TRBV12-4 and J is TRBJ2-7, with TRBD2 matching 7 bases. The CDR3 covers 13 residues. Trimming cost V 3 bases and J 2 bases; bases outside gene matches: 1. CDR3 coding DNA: TGTGCCAGCAGTTTGGGGGGGACCTACGAGCAGTACTTC. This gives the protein CASSLGGTYEQYF.

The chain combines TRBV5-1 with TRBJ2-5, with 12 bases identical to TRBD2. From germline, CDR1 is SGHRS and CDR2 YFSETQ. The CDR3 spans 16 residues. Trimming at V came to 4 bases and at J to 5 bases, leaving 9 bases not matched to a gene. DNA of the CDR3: TGCGCCAGCAGCCCTCGACTAGCGGGGGAAGGGGAGACCCAGTACTTC. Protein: CASSPRLAGEGETQYF.

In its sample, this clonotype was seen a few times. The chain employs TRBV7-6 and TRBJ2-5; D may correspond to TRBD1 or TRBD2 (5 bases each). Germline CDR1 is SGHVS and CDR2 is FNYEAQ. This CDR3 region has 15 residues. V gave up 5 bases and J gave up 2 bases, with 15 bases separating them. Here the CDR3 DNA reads TGTGCCAGCAGCATCCCCGGGACGGAGCAAGAGACCCAGTACTTC. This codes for CASSIPGTEQETQYF.

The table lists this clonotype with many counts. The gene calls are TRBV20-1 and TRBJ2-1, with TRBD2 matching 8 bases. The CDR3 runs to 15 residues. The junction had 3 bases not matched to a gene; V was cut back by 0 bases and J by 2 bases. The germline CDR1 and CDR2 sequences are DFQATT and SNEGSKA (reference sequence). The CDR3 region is CSARDERETYNEQFF. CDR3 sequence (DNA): TGCAGTGCTAGAGATGAGCGGGAGACCTACAATGAGCAGTTCTTC.

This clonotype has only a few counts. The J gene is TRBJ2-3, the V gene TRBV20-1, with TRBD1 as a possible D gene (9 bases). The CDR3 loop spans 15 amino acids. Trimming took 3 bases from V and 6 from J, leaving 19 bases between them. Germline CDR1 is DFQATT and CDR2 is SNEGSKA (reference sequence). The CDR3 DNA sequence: TGCAGTGCTAGTGTCAAGCGGGGGACAGGGGATACGCAGTATTTT. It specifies CSASVKRGTGDTQYF.

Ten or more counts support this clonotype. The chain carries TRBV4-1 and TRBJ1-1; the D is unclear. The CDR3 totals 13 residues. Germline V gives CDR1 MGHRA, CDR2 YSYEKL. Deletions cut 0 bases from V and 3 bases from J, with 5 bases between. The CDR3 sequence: CASSQERDTEAFF. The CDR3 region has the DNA TGCGCCAGCAGCCAAGAGAGGGACACTGAAGCTTTCTTT.

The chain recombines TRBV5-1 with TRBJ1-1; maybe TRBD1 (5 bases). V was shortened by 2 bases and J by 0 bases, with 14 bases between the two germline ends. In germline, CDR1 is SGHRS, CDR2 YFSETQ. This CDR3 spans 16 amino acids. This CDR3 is CASSFGGFGLNTEAFF. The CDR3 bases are TGCGCCAGCAGCTTTGGGGGGTTCGGGCTGAACACTGAAGCTTTCTTT.

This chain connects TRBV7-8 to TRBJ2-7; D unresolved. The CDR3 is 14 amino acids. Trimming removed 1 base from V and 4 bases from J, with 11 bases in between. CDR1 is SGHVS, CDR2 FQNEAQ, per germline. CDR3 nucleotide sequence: TGTGCCAGCAGCTTAGGCTCGCGAGATTACGAGCAGTACGTC. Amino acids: CASSLGSRDYEQYV.

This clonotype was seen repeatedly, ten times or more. DNA for the CDR3: TGTGCCAGCAGCTCGGACAGATACGAGCAGTACTTC. The encoded protein is CASSSDRYEQYF. The chain carries TRBV12-3 or TRBV12-4 and TRBJ2-7; D possibly corresponds to TRBD1 (6 bases). The CDR3 covers 12 residues. The V gene lost 6 bases and the J gene lost 4 bases, with 10 bases spanning the gap.

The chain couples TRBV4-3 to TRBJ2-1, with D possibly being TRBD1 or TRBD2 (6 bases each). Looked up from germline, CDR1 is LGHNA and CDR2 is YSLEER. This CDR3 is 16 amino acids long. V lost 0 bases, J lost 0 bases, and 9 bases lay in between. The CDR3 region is CASSQERGRSYNEQFF. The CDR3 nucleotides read TGCGCCAGCAGCCAAGAACGGGGGCGCTCCTACAATGAGCAGTTCTTC.

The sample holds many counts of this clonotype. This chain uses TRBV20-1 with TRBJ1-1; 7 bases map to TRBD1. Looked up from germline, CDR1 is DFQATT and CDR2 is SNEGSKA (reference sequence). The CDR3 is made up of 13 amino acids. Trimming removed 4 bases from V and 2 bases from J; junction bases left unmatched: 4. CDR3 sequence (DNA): TGCAGTGCTACAGGGACAGACAACACTGAAGCTTTCTTT. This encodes CSATGTDNTEAFF.

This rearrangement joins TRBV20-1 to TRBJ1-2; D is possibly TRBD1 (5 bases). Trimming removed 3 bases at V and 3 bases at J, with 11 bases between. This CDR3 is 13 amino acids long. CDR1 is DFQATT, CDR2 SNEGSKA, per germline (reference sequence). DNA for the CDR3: TGCAGTGCTAGTGAGGGGACCGACTATGGCTACACCTTC. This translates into CSASEGTDYGYTF.

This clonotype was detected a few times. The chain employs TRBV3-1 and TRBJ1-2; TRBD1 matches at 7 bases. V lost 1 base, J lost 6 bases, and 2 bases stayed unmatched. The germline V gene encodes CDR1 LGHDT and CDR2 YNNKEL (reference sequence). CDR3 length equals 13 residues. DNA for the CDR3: TGTGCCAGCAGCCAAGGACAGGGCGATGGCTACACCTTC. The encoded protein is CASSQGQGDGYTF.

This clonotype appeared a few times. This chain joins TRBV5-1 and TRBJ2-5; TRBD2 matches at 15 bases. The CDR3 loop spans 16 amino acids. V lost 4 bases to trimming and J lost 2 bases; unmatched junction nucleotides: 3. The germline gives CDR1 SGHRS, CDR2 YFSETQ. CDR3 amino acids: CASSGGLAGGQETQYF. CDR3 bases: TGCGCCAGCAGCGGCGGACTAGCGGGGGGGCAAGAGACCCAGTACTTC.